This T cell receptor (beta chain) stems from a study of identical twins. TCRdb ran MiXCR on the 5' RACE reads and lists one entry per CDR3 protein. The data contain under 1 million distinct CDR3 sequences, roughly an eighth of them seen just once; the ten biggest clones take up around 1.5%. Germline CDR1 and CDR2: KGHDR and SFDVKD. The ends lost 2 bases at V and 4 bases at J; junction bases unmatched: 13. The CDR3 loop spans 19 amino acids. This clonotype was seen only a few times. This sample was shared with a second study, whose subject was yellow fever vaccine responses in identical twins.

The clonotype comes from a woman aged 18-35 years in good health. This sequence joins TRBV24-1 and TRBJ2-1; 10 bases are a match to TRBD2. The specimen was PBMCs. The CDR3 spells CATSDYRASGSITYNEQFF. The DNA of the CDR3 is TGTGCCACCAGTGATTACCGGGCTAGCGGGAGTATAACGTACAATGAGCAGTTCTTC.